The 23 T cell receptor beta chains reported below all come from one sample, sequenced in a study of blood T cell repertoires in COVID-19. The data were produced by immunoSEQ multiplex PCR, yet TCRdb's version contains in-frame clones alone and is incomplete. The sample records approximately 90,000 clones, around 84% being singletons. Sequencing was performed on peripheral blood. All receptors derive from a man between 60 and 75 years old with acute or convalescent COVID-19.

The genes are TRBV6-5 and TRBJ2-4; D gene unclear. There are 16 residues in the CDR3. The ends were cut back, 0 bases at V and 0 bases at J, with 9 bases in the middle. The germline V gene has CDR1 MNHEY and CDR2 SVGAGI. The CDR3 loop reads CASSYSYSQAKNIQYF. CDR3 in DNA: TGTGCCAGCAGTTACTCCTACAGCCAAGCCAAAAACATTCAGTACTTC.

This clone was detected a few times. The chain carries TRBV7-8 and TRBJ2-1; a possible D gene is TRBD1 (6 bases). Deletions cut 4 bases from V and 9 bases from J, with 16 bases between. The CDR3 consists of 14 residues. Germline CDR1 is SGHVS and CDR2 is FQNEAQ. Here the CDR3 reads CASSSTGSRGEQFF. In nucleotides, the CDR3 is TGTGCCAGCAGCTCCACAGGGTCTCGGGGTGAGCAGTTCTTC.

The chain employs TRBV5-8 and TRBJ1-2; the match to TRBD1 covers 9 bases. This CDR3 has 14 amino acids. After removal of 3 bases from V and 6 bases from J, the junction contained 6 bases not matched to a gene. Germline CDR1 and CDR2: SGHTS and YDEGEE. The DNA for the CDR3 is TGTGCCAGCAGCTCGAGGACAGGGGTTAATGGCTACACCTTC. This encodes CASSSRTGVNGYTF.

The chain joins TRBV7-6 to TRBJ1-4; 7 nucleotides line up with TRBD1. CDR3 length: 20 residues. Per germline, CDR1 SGHVS and CDR2 FNYEAQ. V lost 4 bases to trimming and J lost 0 bases; unmatched junction nucleotides: 17. The CDR3 region is CASSYRPNARGDATNEKLFF. CDR3 DNA: TGTGCCAGCAGCTACCGGCCAAATGCCAGGGGGGATGCAACTAATGAAAAACTGTTTTTT.

As for this clone: A single base is all that separates this from a far larger clone, so a read error is likely. V is TRBV6-6 and J is TRBJ2-3; 12 bases agree with TRBD2. Per germline, CDR1 MNHNY and CDR2 SVGAGI (reference sequence). J gave up 4 bases and V 6 bases, and 5 bases lay outside the gene matches. The CDR3 is 15 amino acids. CDR3: CASSPSGGASDTQYF. CDR3 sequence (DNA): TGTGCCAGCAGCCCTAGCGGGGGGGCATCAGATACGCAGTATTTT.

The chain carries TRBV5-8 and TRBJ2-4, with 7 bases identical to TRBD2. CDR1 SGHTS and CDR2 YDEGEE come from the germline V gene. The CDR3 length is 16 residues. V dropped 3 bases and J dropped 6; count of bases not matched to a gene: 12. The CDR3 sequence: CASSSSSGGLINIQYF. The CDR3 DNA reads as TGTGCCAGCAGCTCCTCTTCGGGGGGATTGATAAACATTCAGTACTTC. Drawing the rest from reference TRBV5-8 and TRBJ2-4, the complete variable domain is EAGVTQSPTHLIKTRGQQATLRCSPISGHTSVYWYQQALGLGLQFLLWYDEGEERNRGNFPPRFSGRQFPNYSSELNVNALELEDSALYLCASSSSSGGLINIQYFGAGTRLSVL.

This sequence joins TRBV3-1 (or the pseudogene TRBV3-2) and TRBJ2-7; weak D call: TRBD1 (5 bases). Trimming pared 1 base from V and 7 bases from J, leaving 17 bases between. This CDR3 contains 15 residues. CDR1 and CDR2 from the germline V gene are LGHDT and YNNKEL (reference sequence). The CDR3 bases are TGTGCCAGCAGCCAAGGTCTTGGCAGGGTCGGAGAGCAGTACTTC. It codes for CASSQGLGRVGEQYF.

This clone has just one count. V is TRBV11-3 and J is TRBJ2-3; D not certain. Trimming removed 5 bases from V and 6 bases from J, with 15 bases in between. The CDR3 runs 14 residues. Looked up from germline, CDR1 is SGHNT and CDR2 is YENEEA. In nucleotides, the CDR3 is TGTGCCAGCAGCCCCAAGACACGGCCCGATACGCAGTATTTT. It translates to CASSPKTRPDTQYF.

V usage is TRBV5-1 and J usage is TRBJ2-1; 13 nucleotides match TRBD2. V was pared by 4 bases and J by 0 bases, with 7 bases of the junction left unmatched. In germline, CDR1 is SGHRS, CDR2 YFSETQ. This CDR3 is built from 18 residues. The DNA of the CDR3 is TGCGCCAGCAGCCCCGGGACTAGCGGGGTCCTCTCCTACAATGAGCAGTTCTTC. It yields the protein CASSPGTSGVLSYNEQFF.

This rearrangement joins TRBV7-8 to TRBJ2-7, with TRBD2 matching 9 bases. The CDR3 spans 15 residues. Unmatched junction bases numbered 7, after V lost 5 bases and J lost 2 bases. Germline lookup yields CDR1 SGHVS and CDR2 FQNEAQ. In DNA form, the CDR3 reads TGTGCCAGCAGCGCGGGGGGGTTTGGCGCCTACGAGCAGTACGTC. It encodes CASSAGGFGAYEQYV.

This clone came up once. The V gene is TRBV2, the J gene TRBJ2-1, with 11 positions matching TRBD2. The CDR3 runs 13 residues. V gave up 7 bases and J gave up 7 bases; unmatched junction bases: 3. Germline-derived CDR1 and CDR2 are SNHLY and FYNNEI. The CDR3 DNA reads TGTGCCAGCATCCTAGCGGGGGGAAATGAGCAGTTCTTC. Amino acid sequence: CASILAGGNEQFF.

The chain combines TRBV6-5 with TRBJ1-6; 7 nucleotides agree with TRBD1. This CDR3 has 14 amino acids. Unmatched junction bases numbered 7, after V lost 7 bases and J lost 7 bases. In germline, CDR1 is MNHEY, CDR2 SVGAGI. The CDR3 sequence: CASTSTGKNSPLHF. CDR3 nucleotide sequence: TGTGCCAGCACGTCGACAGGGAAAAATTCACCCCTCCACTTT.

The CDR3 loop reads CASSWGVTGRQETQYF. CDR3 DNA: TGTGCCAGCAGCTGGGGGGTGACAGGGCGTCAAGAGACCCAGTACTTC. The chain carries TRBV11-2 and TRBJ2-5; maybe TRBD1 (7 bases). The CDR3 totals 16 residues. V was clipped by 4 bases and J by 2 bases, with 17 bases between them. Germline loops: CDR1 SGHAT, CDR2 FQNNGV.

J is TRBJ1-2 and V is TRBV2, with a tentative D call TRBD1 (6 bases). Deletions cut 8 bases from V and 3 bases from J, with 16 bases between. This CDR3 comprises 14 residues. Germline values: CDR1 SNHLY, CDR2 FYNNEI. For the CDR3, the DNA is TGTGCCAGCGATCCCACAGGGCAGTACTATGGCTACACCTTC. This translates into CASDPTGQYYGYTF.

J is TRBJ1-4 and V is TRBV21-1; the table's D call, TRBD1, has no DNA check behind it. TRBV21-1 is shown as a pseudogene. CDR3 length equals 15 residues. The CDR3 loop is CASPRGSSTNEKLFF. Written as DNA, the CDR3 is TGTGCCAGCCCCAGGGGTAGTTCAACTAATGAAAAACTGTTTTTT.

The chain employs TRBV15 and TRBJ2-2, with D possibly being TRBD1 (6 bases). V lost 3 bases, J lost 4 bases, and 9 bases lay in between. CDR1 and CDR2 (germline): LNHNV, YYDKDF (reference sequence). The CDR3 runs to 14 residues. This CDR3 reads CATSSRTATGELFF. The CDR3 nucleotides are TGTGCCACCAGCAGTCGGACAGCCACCGGGGAGCTGTTTTTT.

The chain links TRBV7-2 to TRBJ2-5; perhaps TRBD2 as D (6 bases). Germline V gene lookup returns CDR1 SGHTA and CDR2 FQGNSA. Trimming pared 2 bases from V and 5 bases from J, leaving 21 bases between. CDR3 size: 17 residues. For the CDR3, the DNA is TGTGCCAGCAGCTTATGGGGGACTTCCCGGATTTCGGAGACCCAGTACTTC. This translates into CASSLWGTSRISETQYF.

The chain has TRBV18 and TRBJ2-3; a possible D gene is TRBD2 (5 bases). Trimming removed 3 bases from V and 3 bases from J, with 16 bases in between. The CDR3 consists of 16 residues. Germline V gives CDR1 KGHSH, CDR2 LQKENI. The CDR3 is CASSPILGDTTDTQYF. The CDR3, as DNA: TGTGCCAGCTCACCCATTTTGGGAGATACAACAGATACGCAGTATTTT.

V is TRBV27 and J is TRBJ1-6; a possible D gene is TRBD1 (6 bases). Trimming left V 2 bases short and J 11 bases short, with 13 bases between. The CDR3 is 14 amino acids. Germline CDR1 reads MNHEY; CDR2 reads SMNVEV (reference sequence). For the CDR3, the DNA is TGTGCCAGCAGTTTAGGGCAGGGGATTGCACCCCTCCACTTT. Amino acids: CASSLGQGIAPLHF.

V is TRBV24-1 and J is TRBJ2-3; D is possibly TRBD2 (6 bases). Trimming pared 1 base from V and 0 bases from J, leaving 7 bases between. CDR3 size: 15 residues. Germline CDR1 and CDR2: KGHDR and SFDVKD. The CDR3 spells CATSDLGGSTDTQYF. The CDR3 DNA reads TGTGCCACCAGTGATTTAGGAGGGAGCACAGATACGCAGTATTTT.

The chain employs TRBV19 and TRBJ1-6; 9 positions match TRBD1. Germline V lookup: CDR1 LNHDA, CDR2 SQIVND (reference sequence). The CDR3 runs 15 residues. After removal of 7 bases from V and 6 bases from J, the junction contained 7 bases not matched to a gene. CDR3 in amino acids: CASNIGQGTNSPLHF. CDR3 sequence (DNA): TGTGCCAGTAATATCGGACAGGGGACTAATTCACCCCTCCACTTT.

The chain couples TRBV5-1 to TRBJ1-1, with TRBD1 identical over 7 bases. The CDR3 runs 14 residues. The J segment lost 7 bases and the V segment lost 4 bases, leaving 10 bases of the junction unmatched. Germline V CDR1 and CDR2: SGHRS, YFSETQ. The DNA for the CDR3 is TGCGCCAGCAGCCTGGTGGGGACAGCAGTTGAAGCTTTCTTT. Its protein is CASSLVGTAVEAFF.

The rearrangement uses TRBV5-1 and TRBJ1-6; D gene ambiguous. The length of the CDR3 is 16 residues. Germline V gene sequence: CDR1 SGHRS, CDR2 YFSETQ. V lost 5 bases and J 0 bases, leaving 12 bases between the germline ends. The DNA for the CDR3 is TGCGCCAGCAGTTATGACTCTAGCTCCTATAATTCACCCCTCCACTTT. Translating gives CASSYDSSSYNSPLHF. Full variable domain (rest looked up from reference TRBV5-1 and TRBJ1-6): KAGVTQTPRYLIKTRGQQVTLSCSPISGHRSVSWYQQTPGQGLQFLFEYFSETQRNKGNFPGRFSGRQFSNSRSEMNVSTLELGDSALYLCASSYDSSSYNSPLHFGNGTRLTVT.